The subject of this entry is one T cell receptor (beta chain). Antigen specificity is unknown. This entry belongs to a study of vaccination and CD4 T cells after COVID-19. At the level of the study: Investigators stimulated cells with overlapping spike peptides drawn from SARS-CoV-2, HCoV-NL63, HCoV-OC43 and HCoV-229E.

The sample's treatment: approximately nine-day PBMC culture with coronavirus spike peptide pools or control peptides (ViraFEST assay). CD4+ T lymphocytes from the unexposed donor were collected before the COVID-19 pandemic (2011-2018). In the ViraFEST assay, peptide-pool expansion preceded TCR sequencing of expanded clonotypes. V was cut by 8 bases and J by 5 bases, with 9 bases left in between. Germline CDR1 SGHTA, CDR2 FQGTGA. The CDR3 has 12 residues. At the Johns Hopkins FTIC core, DNA taken from cultured CD4+ T cells was sequenced by way of the Oncomine TCR Beta short-read assay. A single record per CDR3 protein comes from TCRdb applying MiXCR to the PCR reads. The table includes about 9,900 distinct CDR3 sequences, around a third detected once.

Sequencing was carried out using CD4+ T cells from blood, cultured in vitro. The TCR comes from a human donor in good health. The rearrangement joins TRBV7-3 to TRBJ2-2; D possibly matches TRBD1 or TRBD2 (5 bases each). In DNA form, the CDR3 reads TGTGCCAGCGGTGAGGGGACCGGGGAGCTGTTTTTT. It codes for CASGEGTGELFF.